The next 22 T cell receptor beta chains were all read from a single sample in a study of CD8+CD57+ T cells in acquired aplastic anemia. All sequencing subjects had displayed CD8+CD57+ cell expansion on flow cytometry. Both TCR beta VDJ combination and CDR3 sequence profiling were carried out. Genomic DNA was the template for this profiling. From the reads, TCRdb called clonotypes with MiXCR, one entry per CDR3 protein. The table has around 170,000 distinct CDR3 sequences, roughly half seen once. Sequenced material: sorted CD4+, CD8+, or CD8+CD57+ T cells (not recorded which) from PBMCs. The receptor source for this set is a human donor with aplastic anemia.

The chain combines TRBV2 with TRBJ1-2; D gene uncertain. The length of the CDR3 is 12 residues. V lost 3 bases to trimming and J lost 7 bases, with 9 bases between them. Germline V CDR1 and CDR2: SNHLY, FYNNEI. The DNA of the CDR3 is TGTGCCAGCAGTGATTCCCTATTTGGCTACACCTTC. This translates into CASSDSLFGYTF.

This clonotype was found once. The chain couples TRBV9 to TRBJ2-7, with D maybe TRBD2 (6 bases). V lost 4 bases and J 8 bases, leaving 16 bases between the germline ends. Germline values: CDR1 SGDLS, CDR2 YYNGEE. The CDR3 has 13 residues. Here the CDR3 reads CASSLAAAEKQYF. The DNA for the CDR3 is TGTGCCAGCAGCTTAGCGGCAGCTGAGAAGCAGTACTTC.

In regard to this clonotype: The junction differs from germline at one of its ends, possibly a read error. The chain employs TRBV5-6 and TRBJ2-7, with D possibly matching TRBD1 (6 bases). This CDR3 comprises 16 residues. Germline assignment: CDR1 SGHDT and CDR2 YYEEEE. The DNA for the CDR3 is TGTGCCAGCAACTTAGGGACACCGAGAACCTCCTACGTGCAGTACTTC. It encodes CASNLGTPRTSYVQYF.

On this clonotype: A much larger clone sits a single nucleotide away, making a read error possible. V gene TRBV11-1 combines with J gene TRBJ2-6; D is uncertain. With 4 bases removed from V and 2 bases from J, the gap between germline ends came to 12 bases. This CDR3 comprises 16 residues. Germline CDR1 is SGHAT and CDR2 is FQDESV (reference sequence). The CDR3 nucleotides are TGTGCCAGCAGCTCTATGCGGCTTGCTGGGGCCAACGTCCTGACTTTC. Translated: CASSSMRLAGANVLTF. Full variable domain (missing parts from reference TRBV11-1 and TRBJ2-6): EAEVAQSPRYKITEKSQAVAFWCDPISGHATLYWYRQILGQGPELLVQFQDESVVDDSQLPKDRFSAERLKGVDSTLKIQPAELGDSAMYLCASSSMRLAGANVLTFGAGSRLTVL.

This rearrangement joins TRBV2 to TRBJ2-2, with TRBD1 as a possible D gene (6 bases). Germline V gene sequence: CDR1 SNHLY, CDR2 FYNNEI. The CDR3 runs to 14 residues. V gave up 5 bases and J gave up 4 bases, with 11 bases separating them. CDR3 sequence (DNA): TGTGCCAGCAGTCCCCAGGGGATCACCGGGGAGCTGTTTTTT. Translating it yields CASSPQGITGELFF.

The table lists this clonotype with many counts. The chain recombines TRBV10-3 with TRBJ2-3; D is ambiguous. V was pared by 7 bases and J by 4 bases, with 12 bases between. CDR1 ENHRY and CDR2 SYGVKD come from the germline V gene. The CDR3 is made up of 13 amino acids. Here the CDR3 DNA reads TGTGCCATCACCCGCCAGGCGGCAGATACGCAGTATTTT. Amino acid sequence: CAITRQAADTQYF.

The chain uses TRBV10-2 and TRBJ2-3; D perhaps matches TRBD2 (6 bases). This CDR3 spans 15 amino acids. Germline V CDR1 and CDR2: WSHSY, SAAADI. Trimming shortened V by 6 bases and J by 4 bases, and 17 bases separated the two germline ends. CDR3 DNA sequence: TGCGCCAGCAGGGCCACGGGAGTTGGCGCAGATACGCAGTATTTT. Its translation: CASRATGVGADTQYF.

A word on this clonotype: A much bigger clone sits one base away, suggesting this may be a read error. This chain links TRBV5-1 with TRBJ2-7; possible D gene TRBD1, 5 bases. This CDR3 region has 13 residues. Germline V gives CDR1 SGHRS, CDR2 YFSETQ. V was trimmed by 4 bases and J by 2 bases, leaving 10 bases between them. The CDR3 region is CASSVDTPYEQYF. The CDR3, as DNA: TGCGCCAGCAGCGTGGACACCCCCTACGAGCAGTACTTC.

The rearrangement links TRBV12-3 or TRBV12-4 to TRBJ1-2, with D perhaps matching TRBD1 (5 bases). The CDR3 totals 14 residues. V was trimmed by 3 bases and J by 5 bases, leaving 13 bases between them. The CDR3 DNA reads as TGTGCCAGCAGTTTGAGGGCAGGGCCTTATGGCTACACCTTC. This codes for CASSLRAGPYGYTF.

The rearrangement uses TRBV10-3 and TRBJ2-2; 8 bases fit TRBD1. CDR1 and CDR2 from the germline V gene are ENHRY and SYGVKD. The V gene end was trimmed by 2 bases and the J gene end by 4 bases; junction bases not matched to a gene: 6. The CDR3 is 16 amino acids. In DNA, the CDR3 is TGTGCCATCAGTGAGGGGGCAGGGGGCGGCACCGGGGAGCTGTTTTTT. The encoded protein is CAISEGAGGGTGELFF.

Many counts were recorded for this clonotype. DNA for the CDR3: TGCGCCAGCAGTGAGCTCTCCACTACTAACTATGGCTACACCTTC. The encoded protein is CASSELSTTNYGYTF. The V gene is TRBV10-2, the J gene TRBJ1-2; D is undetermined. With 2 bases removed from V and 0 bases from J, the gap between germline ends came to 10 bases. This CDR3 spans 15 amino acids. The germline V gene has CDR1 WSHSY and CDR2 SAAADI.

CDR3 bases: TGTGCCAGCAGCTTAAGTCCGCAGGGGGCGAATGGCTACACCTTC. It specifies CASSLSPQGANGYTF. This sequence joins TRBV11-3 and TRBJ1-2, with TRBD1 identical over 8 bases. V shed 2 bases and J 6 bases; nucleotides not matched to a gene: 8. Germline-derived CDR1 and CDR2 are SGHNT and YENEEA. The CDR3 contains 15 residues.

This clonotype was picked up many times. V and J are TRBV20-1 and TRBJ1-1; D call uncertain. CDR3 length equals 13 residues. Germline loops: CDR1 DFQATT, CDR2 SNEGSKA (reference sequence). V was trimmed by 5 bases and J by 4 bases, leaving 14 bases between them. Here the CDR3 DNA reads TGCAGTGCTCGACACCCTCAAGGCACTGAAGCTTTCTTT. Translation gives CSARHPQGTEAFF.

CDR3 DNA: TGTGCCAGCAGATTAACCGGGTCCTCGTGGGGAAAACTGTTTTTT. Residues: CASRLTGSSWGKLFF. This chain connects TRBV2 to TRBJ1-4; D is uncertain. Per the germline V gene, CDR1 is SNHLY and CDR2 is FYNNEI. The CDR3 consists of 15 residues. V lost 6 bases, J lost 10 bases, and 21 bases lay in between.

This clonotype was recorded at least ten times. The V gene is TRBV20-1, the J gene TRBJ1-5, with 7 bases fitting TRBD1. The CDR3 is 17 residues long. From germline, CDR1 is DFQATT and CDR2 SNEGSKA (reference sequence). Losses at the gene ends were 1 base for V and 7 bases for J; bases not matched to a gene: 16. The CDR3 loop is CSARVWGGGQEGQPQHF. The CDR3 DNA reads TGCAGTGCTAGAGTGTGGGGAGGTGGACAGGAGGGGCAGCCCCAGCATTTT.

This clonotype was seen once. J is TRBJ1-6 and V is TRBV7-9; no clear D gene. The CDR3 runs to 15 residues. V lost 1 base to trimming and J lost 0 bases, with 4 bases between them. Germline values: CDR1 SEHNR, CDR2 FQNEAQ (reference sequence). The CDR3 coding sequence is TGTGCCAGCAGCTTAGATGGCTCCTATAATTCACCCCTCCACTTT. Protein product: CASSLDGSYNSPLHF.

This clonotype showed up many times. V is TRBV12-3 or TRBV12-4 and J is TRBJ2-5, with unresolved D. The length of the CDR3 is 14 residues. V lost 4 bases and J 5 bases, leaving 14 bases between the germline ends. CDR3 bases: TGTGCCAGCAGTTCTGGGGTAGGCGCGGAGACCCAGTACTTC. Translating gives CASSSGVGAETQYF.

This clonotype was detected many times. This chain's CDR3 is CASSLFSGNLAGELFF. The CDR3 nucleotides are TGCGCCAGCAGCTTGTTCAGCGGCAATTTGGCCGGGGAGCTGTTTTTT. The chain uses TRBV5-1 and TRBJ2-2; D perhaps matches TRBD2 (5 bases). In germline, CDR1 is SGHRS, CDR2 YFSETQ. The CDR3 runs 16 residues. Trimming stripped 1 base from V and 6 bases from J, with 16 bases between.

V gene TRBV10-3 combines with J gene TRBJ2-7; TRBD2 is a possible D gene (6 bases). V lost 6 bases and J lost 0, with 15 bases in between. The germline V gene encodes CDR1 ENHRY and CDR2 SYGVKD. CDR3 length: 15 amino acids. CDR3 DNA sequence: TGTGCCATCAGCTCGGGGGACGGCAGCTCCTACGAGCAGTACTTC. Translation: CAISSGDGSSYEQYF.

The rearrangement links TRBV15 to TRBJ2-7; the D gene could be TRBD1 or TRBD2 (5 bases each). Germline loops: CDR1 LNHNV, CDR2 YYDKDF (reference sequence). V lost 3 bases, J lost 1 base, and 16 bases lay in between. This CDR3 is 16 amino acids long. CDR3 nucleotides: TGTGCCACCAGCAGCTTAGTGGGGACCCGTTCCTACGAGCAGTACTTC. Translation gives CATSSLVGTRSYEQYF. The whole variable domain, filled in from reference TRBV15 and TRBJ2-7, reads DAMVIQNPRYQVTQFGKPVTLSCSQTLNHNVMYWYQQKSSQAPKLLFHYYDKDFNNEADTPDNFQSRRPNTSFCFLDIRSPGLGDTAMYLCATSSLVGTRSYEQYFGPGTRLTVT.

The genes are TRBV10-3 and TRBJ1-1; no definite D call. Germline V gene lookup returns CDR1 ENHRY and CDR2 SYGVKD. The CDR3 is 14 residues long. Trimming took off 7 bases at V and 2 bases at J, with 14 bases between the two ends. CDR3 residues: CAITTARSNTEAFF. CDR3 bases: TGTGCCATCACCACTGCGAGGAGTAACACTGAAGCTTTCTTT.

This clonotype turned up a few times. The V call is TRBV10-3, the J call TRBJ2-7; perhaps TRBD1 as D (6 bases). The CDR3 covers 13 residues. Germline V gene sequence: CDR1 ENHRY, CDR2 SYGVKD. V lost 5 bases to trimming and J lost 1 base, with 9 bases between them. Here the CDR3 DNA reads TGTGCCATCAGTCGACAGGAGTCCTACGAGCAGTACTTC. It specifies CAISRQESYEQYF.